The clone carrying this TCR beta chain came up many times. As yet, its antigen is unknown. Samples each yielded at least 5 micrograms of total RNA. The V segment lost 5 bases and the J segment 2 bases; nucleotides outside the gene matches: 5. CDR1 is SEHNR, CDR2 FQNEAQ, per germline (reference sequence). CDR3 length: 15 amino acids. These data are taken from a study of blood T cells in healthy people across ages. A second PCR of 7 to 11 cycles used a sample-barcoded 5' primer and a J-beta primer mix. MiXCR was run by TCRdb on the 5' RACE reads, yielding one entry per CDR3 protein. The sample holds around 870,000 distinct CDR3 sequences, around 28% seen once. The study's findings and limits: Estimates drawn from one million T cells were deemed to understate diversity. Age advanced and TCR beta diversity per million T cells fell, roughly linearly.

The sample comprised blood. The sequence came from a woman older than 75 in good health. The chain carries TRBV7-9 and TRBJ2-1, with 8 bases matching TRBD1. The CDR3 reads CASSTGTGPYNEQFF. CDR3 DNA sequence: TGTGCCAGCAGCACCGGGACAGGCCCCTACAATGAGCAGTTCTTC.